The rows below give T cell receptor beta chains drawn from one sample of a study of OX40 agonist ivuxolimab in advanced cancers. Here immunoSEQ multiplex PCR was the method, and the copy in TCRdb shows in-frame clones only, minus some. The sample has more than 60,000 clones; about nine tenths are singletons. This specimen was CD4+ or CD8+ T cells sorted from blood, taken in a trial of the OX40 agonist ivuxolimab. All receptors derive from an adult with an advanced solid tumor such as melanoma, head and neck, liver or kidney cancer. Both conserved end residues are part of each CDR3. Each record gives: clone size, D gene, V gene, J gene, CDR3 protein, CDR3 DNA. D genes are given only for firm matches. Clone size is not always given. Where it is, it says once, few, many or a class for expanded clones.

clone_size: -; d_call: -; v_call: TRBV4-3; j_call: TRBJ1-5; cdr3_aa: CASSQDLPGVSNQPQHF; cdr3_nt: TGCGCCAGCAGCCAAGATTTGCCAGGAGTAAGCAATCAGCCCCAGCATTTT
clone_size: -; d_call: -; v_call: TRBV7-9; j_call: TRBJ2-7; cdr3_aa: CASSRDRLTQYF; cdr3_nt: TGTGCCAGCAGCCGGGACCGGCTTACGCAGTACTTC
clone_size: once; d_call: -; v_call: TRBV30; j_call: TRBJ2-7; cdr3_aa: CAWRADGYEQYF; cdr3_nt: TGTGCCTGGAGGGCAGACGGCTACGAGCAGTACTTC
clone_size: few; d_call: TRBD1; v_call: TRBV25-1; j_call: TRBJ2-1; cdr3_aa: CASSEEGQGKQFF; cdr3_nt: TGTGCCAGCAGTGAGGAGGGACAGGGAAAGCAGTTCTTC
clone_size: -; d_call: -; v_call: TRBV18; j_call: TRBJ1-2; cdr3_aa: CASSPNPGEANYGYTF; cdr3_nt: TGTGCCAGCTCACCAAATCCGGGGGAAGCTAACTATGGCTACACCTTC
clone_size: -; d_call: TRBD1; v_call: TRBV6-5; j_call: TRBJ1-3; cdr3_aa: CASSFLGTGQNTIYF; cdr3_nt: TGTGCCAGCAGTTTTTTAGGGACAGGGCAAAACACCATATATTTT
clone_size: -; d_call: TRBD1; v_call: TRBV7-9; j_call: TRBJ1-3; cdr3_aa: CASSLWDRRAGNTIYF; cdr3_nt: TGTGCCAGCAGCTTATGGGACAGGCGTGCTGGAAACACCATATATTTT
clone_size: few; d_call: TRBD2; v_call: TRBV7-3; j_call: TRBJ2-3; cdr3_aa: CASSSGLVSTDTQYF; cdr3_nt: TGTGCCAGCAGCTCCGGACTAGTGAGCACAGATACGCAGTATTTT
clone_size: -; d_call: -; v_call: TRBV28; j_call: TRBJ2-3; cdr3_aa: CASGRGERDTQYF; cdr3_nt: TGTGCCAGCGGCCGTGGGGAAAGAGATACGCAGTATTTT
clone_size: once; d_call: TRBD1; v_call: TRBV9; j_call: TRBJ2-6; cdr3_aa: CASSPQGVPGANVLTF; cdr3_nt: TGTGCCAGCAGCCCACAGGGGGTACCTGGGGCCAACGTCCTGACTTTC
clone_size: -; d_call: TRBD1; v_call: TRBV7-9; j_call: TRBJ2-5; cdr3_aa: CASSQGWVRGKETQYF; cdr3_nt: TGTGCCAGCAGCCAAGGTTGGGTCAGGGGGAAAGAGACCCAGTACTTC
clone_size: once; d_call: TRBD1; v_call: TRBV11-2; j_call: TRBJ1-1; cdr3_aa: CASSLGQLLNTEAFF; cdr3_nt: TGTGCCAGCAGCTTGGGACAGCTACTGAACACTGAAGCTTTCTTT
clone_size: -; d_call: -; v_call: TRBV14; j_call: TRBJ2-1; cdr3_aa: CASSVRNEQFF; cdr3_nt: TGTGCCAGCAGCGTGCGGAATGAGCAGTTCTTC
clone_size: -; d_call: TRBD2; v_call: TRBV11-2; j_call: TRBJ2-1; cdr3_aa: CASSVPLLAGVNNEQFF; cdr3_nt: TGTGCCAGCAGCGTTCCCCTCCTAGCGGGGGTGAACAATGAGCAGTTCTTC
clone_size: -; d_call: -; v_call: TRBV30; j_call: TRBJ2-1; cdr3_aa: CAWSMSNNEQFF; cdr3_nt: TGTGCCTGGAGTATGTCGAACAATGAGCAGTTCTTC
clone_size: -; d_call: TRBD1; v_call: TRBV30; j_call: TRBJ2-3; cdr3_aa: CAWSQQDRGGTQYF; cdr3_nt: TGTGCCTGGAGTCAGCAGGACAGGGGCGGTACGCAGTATTTT
clone_size: -; d_call: TRBD1; v_call: TRBV5-1; j_call: TRBJ1-2; cdr3_aa: CASSLAATAGGYGYTF; cdr3_nt: TGCGCCAGCAGCTTGGCCGCGACGGCAGGGGGCTATGGCTACACCTTC
clone_size: -; d_call: TRBD1; v_call: TRBV19; j_call: TRBJ2-2; cdr3_aa: CASSTDRAPGELFF; cdr3_nt: TGTGCCAGTAGTACCGACAGGGCCCCCGGGGAGCTGTTTTTT
clone_size: -; d_call: TRBD2; v_call: TRBV5-1; j_call: TRBJ2-1; cdr3_aa: CASRGSGVSYNEQFF; cdr3_nt: TGCGCCAGCAGGGGGAGCGGGGTATCCTACAATGAGCAGTTCTTC
clone_size: -; d_call: -; v_call: TRBV4-2; j_call: TRBJ2-2; cdr3_aa: CASSVQAFTGELFF; cdr3_nt: TGTGCCAGCAGCGTACAGGCGTTCACCGGGGAGCTGTTTTTT
clone_size: -; d_call: -; v_call: TRBV7-9; j_call: TRBJ1-2; cdr3_aa: CASTGGGDYYGYTF; cdr3_nt: TGTGCCAGCACGGGGGGAGGGGACTACTATGGCTACACCTTC
clone_size: -; d_call: -; v_call: TRBV28; j_call: TRBJ2-7; cdr3_aa: CAITGHDVTSYEQYF; cdr3_nt: TGTGCCATTACAGGGCATGACGTAACTTCCTACGAGCAGTACTTC
clone_size: -; d_call: -; v_call: TRBV30; j_call: TRBJ2-7; cdr3_aa: CAWSLSSGSNYEQYF; cdr3_nt: TGTGCCTGGAGTCTATCCTCGGGGTCGAACTACGAGCAGTACTTC
clone_size: -; d_call: -; v_call: TRBV5-1; j_call: TRBJ2-3; cdr3_aa: CASSQTVSTDTQYF; cdr3_nt: TGCGCCAGCAGCCAGACAGTCAGCACAGATACGCAGTATTTT
clone_size: -; d_call: -; v_call: TRBV2; j_call: TRBJ1-5; cdr3_aa: CASRLGTGQPQHF; cdr3_nt: TGTGCCAGCAGGTTGGGCACAGGCCAGCCCCAGCATTTT
clone_size: -; d_call: -; v_call: TRBV28; j_call: TRBJ1-1; cdr3_aa: CASITTREAFF; cdr3_nt: TGTGCCAGCATTACGACTCGAGAAGCTTTCTTT
clone_size: -; d_call: -; v_call: TRBV29-1; j_call: TRBJ2-2; cdr3_aa: CSVASGGNTGELFF; cdr3_nt: TGCAGCGTTGCATCCGGGGGGAACACCGGGGAGCTGTTTTTT
clone_size: -; d_call: -; v_call: TRBV6-5; j_call: TRBJ2-2; cdr3_aa: CASSRPGAGELFF; cdr3_nt: TGTGCCAGCAGCCGGCCGGGGGCCGGGGAGCTGTTTTTT
clone_size: -; d_call: TRBD1; v_call: TRBV5-1; j_call: TRBJ1-1; cdr3_aa: CASSLVGQGASWAEAFF; cdr3_nt: TGCGCCAGCAGCTTGGTTGGGCAGGGGGCGAGTTGGGCTGAAGCTTTCTTT
clone_size: few; d_call: -; v_call: TRBV6-5; j_call: TRBJ1-2; cdr3_aa: CASSPSNYGYTF; cdr3_nt: TGTGCCAGCAGTCCCAGTAACTATGGCTACACCTTC
clone_size: -; d_call: TRBD2; v_call: TRBV7-2; j_call: TRBJ2-3; cdr3_aa: CASSTGLAGHTQYF; cdr3_nt: TGTGCCAGCAGCACGGGACTAGCGGGGCATACGCAGTATTTT
clone_size: -; d_call: TRBD1; v_call: TRBV7-2; j_call: TRBJ1-4; cdr3_aa: CASSPGGFEGEGEKLFF; cdr3_nt: TGTGCCAGCAGCCCAGGGGGTTTTGAGGGCGAAGGTGAAAAACTGTTTTTT
clone_size: -; d_call: -; v_call: TRBV7-3; j_call: TRBJ1-1; cdr3_aa: CASSLHMNTEAFF; cdr3_nt: TGTGCCAGCAGCTTACATATGAACACTGAAGCTTTCTTT
clone_size: -; d_call: -; v_call: TRBV7-7; j_call: TRBJ2-5; cdr3_aa: CASSSPGIGETQYF; cdr3_nt: TGTGCCAGCAGCTCCCCGGGGATCGGGGAGACCCAGTACTTC
clone_size: few; d_call: TRBD2; v_call: TRBV5-1; j_call: TRBJ2-1; cdr3_aa: CASSLGGAGGSSYNEQFF; cdr3_nt: TGCGCCAGCAGCTTAGGCGGTGCGGGGGGGAGCTCCTACAATGAGCAGTTCTTC
clone_size: -; d_call: TRBD2; v_call: TRBV5-4; j_call: TRBJ2-5; cdr3_aa: CASSLSLMGGGGQETQYF; cdr3_nt: TGTGCCAGCAGCTTGTCATTGATGGGCGGGGGGGGGCAAGAGACCCAGTACTTC
clone_size: -; d_call: TRBD1; v_call: TRBV11-3; j_call: TRBJ1-1; cdr3_aa: CASSLQGEKNTEAFF; cdr3_nt: TGTGCCAGCAGCTTACAGGGGGAGAAGAACACTGAAGCTTTCTTT
clone_size: -; d_call: TRBD2; v_call: TRBV28; j_call: TRBJ2-3; cdr3_aa: CASSLPLAGGPRTDTQYF; cdr3_nt: TGTGCCAGCAGTTTACCCCTAGCGGGAGGGCCTCGCACAGATACGCAGTATTTT
clone_size: once; d_call: TRBD1; v_call: TRBV5-1; j_call: TRBJ2-7; cdr3_aa: CASSLYGTGYEQYF; cdr3_nt: TGCGCCAGCAGCTTGTACGGGACAGGGTACGAGCAGTACTTC
clone_size: -; d_call: -; v_call: TRBV5-4; j_call: TRBJ1-6; cdr3_aa: CASSLLSGSNSPLHF; cdr3_nt: TGTGCCAGCAGCTTGTTGTCAGGGAGTAATTCACCCCTCCACTTT
clone_size: -; d_call: -; v_call: TRBV10-1; j_call: TRBJ2-3; cdr3_aa: CASSESLVDTQYF; cdr3_nt: TGCGCCAGCAGTGAGTCTCTCGTAGATACGCAGTATTTT